The next 29 T cell receptor beta chains were all read from a single sample in a study of CXCR3-negative and CXCR3-positive naive CD8 T cells. Libraries of TRB cDNA were made by 5' RACE and carried UMIs. Each CDR3 protein gets one entry in TCRdb, which reprocessed the 5' RACE reads and gives no DNA. The repertoire shows about 50,000 distinct CDR3 sequences; the top ten hold 0.4% to 0.5%. Sequences were obtained from naive CXCR3- CD8+ T cells from blood. Documented subset: CD45RO-CCR7+CD27+CD95- naive CD8+ T cells lacking CXCR3 (TNR3-). The receptor source for this set is a human donor in good health. Some clones in this sample may be carry-over from other donors' samples.

CDR3: CASSRSPGQIAKNIQYF. The V and J genes are TRBV7-2 and TRBJ2-4; without DNA, the TCRdb call of TRBD1 cannot be checked. Germline V gene lookup returns CDR1 SGHTA and CDR2 FQGNSA. This CDR3 contains 17 residues.

This chain links TRBV18 with TRBJ2-1; absent DNA, TCRdb's TRBD2 call cannot be checked. Germline V CDR1 and CDR2: KGHSH, LQKENI. This CDR3 region has 17 residues. CDR3 amino acids: CASSILAGGSSYNEQFF.

The chain links TRBV29-1 to TRBJ2-2; TCRdb picks TRBD1, but there is no DNA to check that call. From germline, CDR1 is SQVTM and CDR2 ANQGSEA. This CDR3 has 14 residues. The CDR3: CSVATGEGTGELFF.

The chain joins TRBV29-1 to TRBJ2-1. Per the germline V gene, CDR1 is SQVTM and CDR2 is ANQGSEA. This CDR3 region has 13 residues. The CDR3 here is CSVPLNSYNEQFF.

The J gene is TRBJ2-3, the V gene TRBV12-3 or TRBV12-4; lacking DNA, the TRBD2 call made by TCRdb goes unchecked. This CDR3 is 15 amino acids long. The CDR3 here is CASSFGLAGEDTQYF.

The V and J genes are TRBV9 and TRBJ2-1. The germline CDR1 and CDR2 sequences are SGDLS and YYNGEE. This CDR3 is built from 13 residues. CDR3 amino acids: CASSVYGVNEQFF.

This sequence joins TRBV5-6 and TRBJ2-1; TCRdb's D gene call, TRBD2, goes unchecked for lack of DNA. The CDR3 runs to 15 residues. CDR1 SGHDT and CDR2 YYEEEE come from the germline V gene. CDR3 amino acids: CASTQGLAVIDEQFF.

CDR3 residues: CASSQSSRVRRQDHNSPLHF. The chain joins TRBV23-1 to TRBJ1-6; there is no DNA to check the TCRdb D call of TRBD1. TRBV23-1 is assigned to the ORF class and has an uncertain function. The CDR3 extends over 20 amino acids.

The chain couples TRBV10-3 to TRBJ1-1. The CDR3 is 12 residues long. From germline, CDR1 is ENHRY and CDR2 SYGVKD. CDR3 in amino acids: CAISEFNTEAFF.

The chain couples TRBV15 to TRBJ1-5; the TCRdb D gene call, TRBD1, has no DNA to confirm it. The length of the CDR3 is 14 residues. Germline V CDR1 and CDR2: LNHNV, YYDKDF (reference sequence). The CDR3 sequence: CATSMDRGNQPQHF.

The V and J genes are TRBV12-3 or TRBV12-4 and TRBJ2-5; the TRBD2 assignment by TCRdb is unverifiable without DNA. This CDR3 is 17 amino acids long. The CDR3 here is CASSPAGGRPSGETQYF.

The chain recombines TRBV4-1 with TRBJ2-1; TCRdb designates TRBD2, a call that cannot be tested without DNA. The CDR3 has 16 amino acids. CDR1 and CDR2 (germline): MGHRA, YSYEKL. CDR3 sequence: CASSQEGGGLMREQFF.

CDR3 loop: CAWGPGRANEKLFF. The rearrangement joins TRBV30 to TRBJ1-4; TCRdb's D gene call, TRBD1, goes unchecked for lack of DNA. This CDR3 comprises 14 residues. Germline V lookup: CDR1 GTSNPN, CDR2 SVGIG (reference sequence).

This chain joins TRBV4-1 and TRBJ2-7. CDR1 MGHRA and CDR2 YSYEKL come from the germline V gene. The CDR3 contains 15 residues. This chain's CDR3 is CASSQGGQGSYEQYF.

The V gene is TRBV28, the J gene TRBJ2-5. Germline V gene lookup returns CDR1 MDHEN and CDR2 SYDVKM. The CDR3 runs 15 residues. The CDR3: CASSFEVRGQETQYF.

This chain uses TRBV19 with TRBJ2-7; lacking DNA, the TRBD1 call made by TCRdb goes unchecked. The CDR3 is 13 residues long. Germline CDR1 reads LNHDA; CDR2 reads SQIVND (reference sequence). CDR3 protein: CASSMTGTYEQYF.

This chain connects TRBV28 to TRBJ2-2; the TCRdb call, TRBD1, lacks DNA for checking. Germline V CDR1 and CDR2: MDHEN, SYDVKM. The CDR3 is made up of 14 amino acids. The CDR3 loop reads CASRTGGDTGELFF.

The rearrangement links TRBV6-2 or TRBV6-3 to TRBJ2-7; TCRdb returns TRBD2, unconfirmable since there is no DNA. The length of the CDR3 is 15 residues. Germline loops: CDR1 MNHEY, CDR2 SVGEGT. CDR3 sequence reads: CASTNPRTSFHEQYF.

This CDR3 reads CASRSGDEEKNTEAFF. V and J are TRBV5-4 and TRBJ1-1. This CDR3 spans 16 amino acids. Germline values: CDR1 SGHNT, CDR2 YYREEE (reference sequence). Full variable domain (outside the CDR3, taken from reference TRBV5-4 and TRBJ1-1): ETGVTQSPTHLIKTRGQQVTLRCSSQSGHNTVSWYQQALGQGPQFIFQYYREEENGRGNFPPRFSGLQFPNYSSELNVNALELDDSALYLCASRSGDEEKNTEAFFGQGTRLTVV.

This chain connects TRBV29-1 to TRBJ2-5. The CDR3 sequence is 12 residues long. CDR1 SQVTM and CDR2 ANQGSEA come from the germline V gene. The CDR3 sequence is CSVDMYQETQYF.

The chain uses TRBV7-3 and TRBJ2-7; lacking DNA, the TRBD1 call made by TCRdb goes unchecked. Germline CDR1 reads SGHTA; CDR2 reads FQGTGA. The CDR3 covers 14 residues. CDR3 sequence: CASSWGQDRREQYF.

This chain links TRBV7-2 with TRBJ2-1; TCRdb lists TRBD2, though no DNA is available to test this call. Germline V gives CDR1 SGHTA, CDR2 FQGNSA. The CDR3 length is 15 residues. The CDR3 loop is CASTSNGGPYNEQFF.

The rearrangement uses TRBV9 and TRBJ2-1; with no DNA, the TCRdb D assignment of TRBD2 cannot be verified. This CDR3 has 15 residues. Per germline, CDR1 SGDLS and CDR2 YYNGEE. Here the CDR3 reads CASSGGLAGAIEQFF.

The V and J genes are TRBV5-1 and TRBJ2-2; the TCRdb D gene call, TRBD1, has no DNA to confirm it. This CDR3 has 16 residues. The germline V gene encodes CDR1 SGHRS and CDR2 YFSETQ. CDR3 protein: CASSPDTDSNTGELFF.

The chain links TRBV20-1 to TRBJ2-1; no DNA is available, so the TRBD2 call from TCRdb remains unchecked. Germline CDR1 DFQATT, CDR2 SNEGSKA (reference sequence). The CDR3 has 14 amino acids. CDR3 amino acids: CSARVAGVSNEQFF.

CDR3 sequence reads: CASSLDSRTDTQYF. The chain joins TRBV5-1 to TRBJ2-3. Germline CDR1 reads SGHRS; CDR2 reads YFSETQ. The CDR3 length is 14 residues.

The gene calls are TRBV2 and TRBJ2-7. The V gene's germline CDR1 is SNHLY and CDR2 FYNNEI. This CDR3 region has 14 residues. The CDR3 here is CASLGSAGPYEQYF.

The chain uses TRBV4-2 and TRBJ2-7. Germline-derived CDR1 and CDR2 are LGHNA and YNFKEQ. This CDR3 is 15 amino acids long. CDR3 loop: CASSQEELGIYEQYF.

V and J are TRBV24-1 and TRBJ2-3; TCRdb reports TRBD1, a call that lacks DNA to check it against. The CDR3 consists of 16 residues. Germline lookup yields CDR1 KGHDR and CDR2 SFDVKD. This chain's CDR3 is CATSDFLSPPADTQYF.